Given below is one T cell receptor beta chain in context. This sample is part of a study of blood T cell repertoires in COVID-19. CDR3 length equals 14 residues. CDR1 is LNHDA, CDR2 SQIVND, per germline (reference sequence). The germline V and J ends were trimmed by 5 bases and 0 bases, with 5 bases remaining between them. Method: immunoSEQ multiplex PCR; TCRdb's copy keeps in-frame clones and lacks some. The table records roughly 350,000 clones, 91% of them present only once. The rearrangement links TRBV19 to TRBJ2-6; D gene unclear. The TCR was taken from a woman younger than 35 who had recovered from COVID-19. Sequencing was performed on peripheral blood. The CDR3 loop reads CASSAYSGANVLTF. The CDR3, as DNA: TGTGCCAGTAGTGCCTACTCTGGGGCCAACGTCCTGACTTTC.